This T cell receptor (beta chain) was recovered during a study of blood T cell repertoires in COVID-19 (dated by TCRdb to about 2020). Broadly, across the study: Collaborator samples came from the United States, Italy and Spain and covered acute and convalescent phases of COVID-19. The prospective study material was composed of cDNA or gDNA derived from T cells, B-cell-depleted T cells, or PBMCs. A freely available public database, intended as a resource for researchers studying the immune response to SARS-CoV-2, is where the repertoires were released. A de-identified subject ID, COVID-19 status, age in years and sex were almost always included in the sample metadata. Deeply sampled blood TCRbeta repertoires from subjects exposed to, actively infected with, or recovered from COVID-19 were included in the dataset. HLA class I and class II types, where available, came from metadata supplied by the sample provider rather than from assay-based typing. The samples were drawn from two sources: the first 160 participants of the ongoing ImmuneRACE study, and approximately 1,300 subjects contributed by 6 global collaborators.

Study-level results and caveats: The amount of clinical and demographic metadata varied by source and participant and was provided uncurated.

From cysteine to phenylalanine, the CDR3 is 15 amino acids long. Kept here is only the CDR3 DNA, which spans 45 bases and is read in frame from base 1. The junction shows trimming of 3 bases on V and 4 bases on J, and the gene matches do not reach 5 bases of it. CDR1 SNHLY and CDR2 FYNNEI were looked up in the germline V gene. Another Seattle source contributed samples from volunteer blood donors who had recovered from COVID-19. Whole blood was collected in K2EDTA tubes by collaborating institutions according to the institutions' own protocols. For TCRbeta analysis, collaborators shipped samples as frozen whole blood, isolated PBMCs, or DNA extracted from either of those sample types. TCRbeta CDR3 regions were amplified from genomic DNA using the immunoSEQ Assay, a bias-controlled multiplex PCR. From the authors' description of their analysis: Within the assay, amplification of reference gene primers was used to estimate how many nucleated cells each sample contained. To quantify the absolute abundance of each unique TCRbeta CDR3 rearrangement, sequence reads were collapsed and filtered. Productive Simpson clonality was computed per sample as the square root of Simpson's diversity index over productive rearrangements. Not all clones reach the TCRdb copy of this immuneACCESS table, which keeps in-frame sequences only. Checked studies attribute under half of the gap to unresolved V genes and leave the rest unexplained. V, J and clone size are taken as reported in that table, and D and trimming were inferred from the DNA itself. Recorded for this sample are hundreds of thousands of clones; roughly 87% of them occurred a single time. 7.2% of the sample rests with the top ten.

Details on this clone: Its antigen remains unidentified. Base quality data are lacking; no much larger clone is found one base away.

Sequenced: peripheral blood. The sequence joins TRBV2 to TRBJ2-2, and TRBD2 matches 7 of the central bases. The receptor's source is a man aged 55 to 70 who had recovered from COVID-19. The CDR3 protein is CASSETSRFTGELFF. The bases read TGTGCCAGCAGTGAGACTAGCCGGTTCACCGGGGAGCTGTTTTTT.